This TCR beta chain is drawn from a study of shared clonotypes between healthy human individuals. Study-wide findings and caveats: Clonotypes shared by all four sorted-subset donors had higher generation probabilities than non-shared clonotypes.

Sequenced by immunoSEQ multiplex PCR; TCRdb stores in-frame clones only, minus some. In the table there are around 2,000,000 clones, roughly 96% of which are singletons. In germline, CDR1 is WSHSY, CDR2 SAAADI. The V gene lost 3 bases and the J gene lost 4 bases, with 10 bases spanning the gap. The CDR3 has 14 residues. As concerns this clone: Its antigen is unidentified.

Sequencing was performed on naive CD4+ T cells sorted from blood. Subset indicated: CD45RA+ positively selected. The clonotype comes from a man aged 18 to 30 in good health. The chain recombines TRBV10-2 with TRBJ1-3, with TRBD1 as a possible D gene (6 bases). CDR3: CASSDPGTGNTIYF. CDR3 nucleotide sequence: TGCGCCAGCAGTGATCCAGGGACAGGAAACACCATATATTTT.